This T cell receptor beta chain originates from a study of cytotoxic CD8 clonotypes in ibrutinib-treated CLL. Overall study results and limits: Treatment left the uncommon public clonotypes either contracted or stable in frequency.

The method was immunoSEQ multiplex PCR; TCRdb's version includes in-frame clones alone and lacks a portion of them. This table holds roughly 30,000 clones, around 76% found once. Germline CDR1 and CDR2: ENHRY and SYGVKD. Trimming stripped 6 bases from V and 4 bases from J, with 12 bases between. This CDR3 is 13 amino acids long. On this clone itself: Its target is not known.

The TCR comes from a human donor with chronic lymphocytic leukemia. The rearrangement uses TRBV10-3 and TRBJ1-2; a weak D match, TRBD1 (6 bases). Here the sequenced sample was PBMCs, taken after 36 months of ibrutinib treatment. Written as DNA, the CDR3 is TGTGCCATCAGAAGGGGGGAAGGCTATGGCTACACCTTC. Translated: CAIRRGEGYGYTF.